This entry describes one T cell receptor beta chain. The entry originates in a study of blood T cell repertoires in COVID-19. The data were produced by immunoSEQ multiplex PCR, yet TCRdb's version contains in-frame clones alone and is incomplete. The table has over 200,000 clones, about 88% seen once. Per the germline V gene, CDR1 is SGHNT and CDR2 is YYREEE (reference sequence). The CDR3 runs to 14 residues. The V gene lost 4 bases and the J gene lost 4 bases, with 11 bases spanning the gap. What was sequenced was peripheral blood. This chain uses TRBV5-4 with TRBJ2-2; no clear D. The sequence derives from a woman aged 60-75 years with acute or convalescent COVID-19. CDR3 protein: CASSAPGGTGELFF. The CDR3 DNA sequence: TGTGCCAGCAGCGCTCCGGGTGGCACCGGGGAGCTGTTTTTT.